The TCR beta chain under discussion was sequenced for a study of cytomegalovirus exposure and HLA in healthy donors. Germline assignment: CDR1 SEHNR and CDR2 FQNEAQ (reference sequence). This CDR3 is 15 amino acids long. J gave up 6 bases and V 0 bases, and 6 bases lay outside the gene matches. About this clone itself: As yet, its antigen is unknown.

Study-level points and caveats: It was 150 to 200 TCR beta chains that were listed as cytomegalovirus-associated. Later genetic work tied a missense DCLRE1C variant to beta-chain V and J trimming.

PCR amplification relied on 60 Vbeta primers (plus 13 Jbeta primers). In the authors' methods: In a later analysis, roughly 11 million of some 80 million unique beta chains occurred in at least two donors. Sequenced by immunoSEQ multiplex PCR; TCRdb stores in-frame clones only, minus some. That table furnishes V, J and clone size, whereas the DNA furnished D and trimming. The repertoire holds about 140,000 clones, with 82% as singletons. This clonotype originated in a woman aged 40 to 49 in good health and CMV-seronegative. The specimen sequenced was PBMCs. J is TRBJ2-5 and V is TRBV7-9, with 8 bases aligning to TRBD2. The CDR3 DNA is TGTGCCAGCAGCTTAGCAGCGGGGGAGGGGAAGACCCAGTACTTC. Residues: CASSLAAGEGKTQYF.